These T cell receptor beta chains were read from a single sample in a study of vaccination effects on CD4 cells after COVID-19. Sequencing used immunoSEQ multiplex PCR; TCRdb keeps in-frame clones, though not all of them. The table has around 67,000 clones, approximately 82% seen once. What these receptors recognize is not known. The sample consisted of CD4+ T cells from PBMCs cultured with HCoV-229E spike peptides, taken after COVID-19 vaccination. These receptor sequences come from a human donor who received a COVID-19 vaccine. CDR3s include the opening cysteine and the closing phenylalanine or tryptophan. A D gene is named only where the DNA matches it firmly. Clone size is not always given. Where it is, it says once, few, many or a class for expanded clones.

j_call	v_call	clone_size	d_call	cdr3_nt	cdr3_aa
TRBJ2-2	TRBV6-4	NA	NA	TGTGCCAGCAGTCGGCAGGTTGACGGGGAGCTGTTTTTT	CASSRQVDGELFF
TRBJ1-1	TRBV29-1	NA	NA	TGCAGCGCCGCAGTGAACACTGAAGCTTTCTTT	CSAAVNTEAFF
TRBJ2-3	TRBV6-4	NA	TRBD2	TGTGCCAGCAGTTCCGCTAGCGGGGGGAGCACAGATACGCAGTATTTT	CASSSASGGSTDTQYF
TRBJ1-6	TRBV5-4	NA	NA	TGTGCCAGCAGCTTTGGGGGAACGAATTCACCCCTCCACTTT	CASSFGGTNSPLHF
TRBJ2-6	TRBV2	NA	TRBD1	TGTGCCAGCTACCGGGACAGGGCTTATGCTGGGGCCAACGTCCTGACTTTC	CASYRDRAYAGANVLTF
TRBJ2-5	TRBV14	NA	TRBD1	TGTGCCAGCAGCCAAGTGGACCGGGACAGGTACTTC	CASSQVDRDRYF
TRBJ1-1	TRBV6-5	NA	TRBD1	TGTGCCAGCACCCAGGGGGGGGCGCGCACTGAAGCTTTCTTT	CASTQGGARTEAFF
TRBJ1-1	TRBV3-1/TRBV3-2	NA	TRBD1	TGTGCCAGCAGCCAAGACAGGGGGACTGAAGCTTTCTTT	CASSQDRGTEAFF
TRBJ1-4	TRBV5-6	NA	NA	TGTGCCAGCAGCCTCGGGCCGAGGGTTAATGAAAAACTGTTTTTT	CASSLGPRVNEKLFF
TRBJ1-3	TRBV4-1	few	NA	TGCGCCACTTCGCGGGGCCACTCTGGAAACACCATATATTTT	CATSRGHSGNTIYF
TRBJ2-6	TRBV19	NA	NA	TGTGCCAGTAGTTTCAAGACAGGCCCCTCTGGGGCCAACGTCCTGACTTTC	CASSFKTGPSGANVLTF
TRBJ2-5	TRBV19	NA	TRBD1	TGTGCCAGTACCGACAGGGGAAATCCTGAAGAGACCCAGTACTTC	CASTDRGNPEETQYF
TRBJ2-3	TRBV9	NA	NA	TGTGCCAGCAGCCCTAATGTTGACGATACGCAGTATTTT	CASSPNVDDTQYF
TRBJ1-4	TRBV6-6	once	TRBD1	TGTGCCAGCAGTCCTCCCACAGGGGACGAAAAACTGTTTTTT	CASSPPTGDEKLFF
TRBJ1-4	TRBV5-8	NA	NA	TGTGCCAGCAGCTTAGTCGTGGAGATCCTGGGCCCCAGGCCCTTT	CASSLVVEILGPRPF
TRBJ1-1	TRBV6-1	NA	TRBD1	TGTGCCAGCAGTGCCGGGACAGGGGGGCGATATACAGAAGCTTTCTTT	CASSAGTGGRYTEAFF
TRBJ1-2	TRBV18	few	NA	TGTGCCAGCTCACCTGGTGAGGCCCGATTTGGTGGCTACACCTTC	CASSPGEARFGGYTF
TRBJ1-4	TRBV7-2	few	NA	TGTGCCAGCAGCCCCCAGGGAGGAAATGAAAAACTGTTTTTT	CASSPQGGNEKLFF
TRBJ2-3	TRBV7-6	NA	NA	TGTGCCAGCAGCTCCCGCGGACAGTTGACAGATACGCAGTATTTT	CASSSRGQLTDTQYF
TRBJ1-6	TRBV19	NA	NA	TGTGCCAGTAGTATGGTACGGTCACCCCTCCACTTT	CASSMVRSPLHF
TRBJ1-3	TRBV18	NA	TRBD1	TGTGCCAGCTCACGGACAGGGGGCGTTCTATCCTCTGGAAACACCATATATTTT	CASSRTGGVLSSGNTIYF
TRBJ1-3	TRBV25-1	NA	NA	TGTGCCAGCAGCCCTCCAGGGAGCTCTGGAAACACCATATATTTT	CASSPPGSSGNTIYF